The rows below give T cell receptor beta chains drawn from one sample of a study of beta chain features in type 1 diabetes. Sequencing was performed with immunoSEQ multiplex PCR; in TCRdb, only in-frame clones are kept and a portion is missing. The sample lists hundreds of thousands of clones, around 13% seen once, with around 0.02% in the top ten. Sequenced input: naive CD4+ T cells from blood. These receptor sequences come from a man younger than 30 in good health. Both conserved end residues are part of each CDR3. Fields, in order: D gene, J gene, V gene, clone size, CDR3 protein, CDR3 DNA. A D gene is named only where the DNA matches it firmly. Where a row states a size, it is once, few, many or the class of an expanded clone; other rows omit it.

TRBD1 TRBJ1-1 TRBV30 few CAWSPWTGRGEAFF TGTGCCTGGAGTCCCTGGACAGGGCGAGGTGAAGCTTTCTTT
TRBD2 TRBJ2-7 TRBV28 few CASHSPGTSSYEQYF TGTGCCAGCCATTCTCCCGGGACTAGCTCCTACGAGCAGTACTTC
TRBD1 TRBJ1-5 TRBV6-5 . CASSRNRGGHQPQHF TGTGCCAGCAGTCGGAACAGGGGCGGACATCAGCCCCAGCATTTT
TRBD2 TRBJ2-3 TRBV7-9 few CASSLGRLAESTDTQYF TGTGCCAGCAGCTTAGGCCGACTAGCGGAGAGCACAGATACGCAGTATTTT
. TRBJ1-5 TRBV30 . CAWATGYGQPQHF TGTGCCTGGGCAACAGGGTACGGACAGCCCCAGCATTTT
. TRBJ2-7 TRBV5-1 few CASSYSYGPSYEQYF TGCGCCAGCAGCTACAGTTATGGGCCGTCCTACGAGCAGTACTTC
. TRBJ1-3 TRBV30 few CAWSVLAGTIYF TGTGCCTGGAGTGTACTGGCAGGCACCATATATTTT
. TRBJ2-1 TRBV25-1 . CASSEAGRGPSYNEQFF TGTGCCAGCAGTGAGGCGGGGCGGGGGCCCTCCTACAATGAGCAGTTCTTC
TRBD1 TRBJ2-5 TRBV5-1 . CASRGGTGAGETQYF TGCGCCAGCAGAGGCGGGACAGGGGCCGGAGAGACCCAGTACTTC
. TRBJ1-5 TRBV29-1 few CSVAGGSNQPQHF TGCAGCGTTGCGGGGGGGAGCAATCAGCCCCAGCATTTT
. TRBJ2-2 TRBV6-1 few CASTLVGGSTGELFF TGTGCCAGCACTCTGGTTGGCGGTAGCACCGGGGAGCTGTTTTTT
TRBD1 TRBJ2-2 TRBV7-9 . CASSLRQGVTGELFF TGTGCCAGCAGCTTGCGGCAGGGGGTAACCGGGGAGCTGTTTTTT
TRBD2 TRBJ2-5 TRBV7-2 few CASSLAGLAQETQYF TGTGCCAGCAGCTTAGCAGGACTAGCTCAAGAGACCCAGTACTTC
. TRBJ2-1 TRBV7-8 . CASSPFDSENNEQFF TGTGCCAGCAGCCCGTTCGATAGCGAGAACAATGAGCAGTTCTTC
. TRBJ1-5 TRBV30 few CAWSAGLFGNQPQHF TGTGCCTGGAGTGCGGGGTTGTTCGGCAATCAGCCCCAGCATTTT
TRBD2 TRBJ2-3 TRBV30 . CAWGGPPQWAGGTDTQYF TGTGCCTGGGGTGGCCCCCCACAATGGGCCGGGGGGACAGATACGCAGTATTTT
TRBD2 TRBJ2-5 TRBV7-2 few CASSSEILRGREETQYF TGTGCCAGCAGCTCAGAGATACTCCGGGGGAGGGAAGAGACCCAGTACTTC
TRBD1 TRBJ1-2 TRBV5-8 . CASSLGQGLGYTF TGTGCCAGCAGCTTGGGACAGGGGTTAGGCTACACCTTC
TRBD1 TRBJ1-5 TRBV28 . CASSQSDRGNQPQHF TGTGCCAGCAGTCAGTCAGACAGGGGCAATCAGCCCCAGCATTTT
. TRBJ2-1 TRBV7-2 . CASSFYRDYNEQFF TGTGCCAGCAGCTTTTACAGGGATTACAATGAGCAGTTCTTC
. TRBJ2-5 TRBV7-3 . CASSARLGESQYF TGTGCCAGCAGCGCCCGACTAGGAGAGAGCCAGTACTTC
. TRBJ2-3 TRBV5-1 . CASSPSVPSRTQYF TGCGCCAGCAGCCCCTCGGTTCCTAGCCGAACGCAGTATTTT
. TRBJ2-1 TRBV4-3 . CASSRQRHEQFF TGCGCCAGCAGCCGCCAGCGGCATGAGCAGTTCTTC
. TRBJ2-7 TRBV2 few CASGWAYEQYF TGTGCCAGCGGTTGGGCGTACGAGCAGTACTTC
. TRBJ2-5 TRBV18 . CASSELTGYQETQYF TGTGCCAGCTCAGAGTTAACAGGGTACCAAGAGACCCAGTACTTC
. TRBJ1-5 TRBV29-1 many CSVAGLDQPQHF TGCAGCGTTGCAGGGTTGGATCAGCCCCAGCATTTT
TRBD1 TRBJ1-5 TRBV5-1 few CASSLGDREGNQPQHF TGCGCCAGCAGCTTGGGGGACAGGGAGGGCAATCAGCCCCAGCATTTT
. TRBJ2-6 TRBV10-3 . CAIQAGTSGANVLTF TGTGCCATCCAGGCGGGTACCTCTGGGGCCAACGTCCTGACTTTC
TRBD1 TRBJ2-5 TRBV9 . CASSVGQGVEGTQYF TGTGCCAGCAGCGTCGGACAGGGGGTAGAAGGGACCCAGTACTTC
TRBD1 TRBJ2-2 TRBV2 . CASMTGGWGTGELFF TGTGCCAGCATGACAGGGGGGTGGGGTACCGGGGAGCTGTTTTTT
. TRBJ1-2 TRBV5-4 . CASSSVGQYGYTF TGTGCCAGCAGCTCGGTAGGACAGTATGGCTACACCTTC
. TRBJ1-5 TRBV7-9 . CASSSTGLDNQPQHF TGTGCCAGCAGCAGTACAGGGTTAGACAATCAGCCCCAGCATTTT
TRBD2 TRBJ2-5 TRBV7-6 . CASSSSELAGRETQYF TGTGCCAGCAGCTCGAGCGAACTAGCGGGGCGGGAGACCCAGTACTTC
TRBD2 TRBJ2-7 TRBV5-1 . CASSLEASGKQYF TGCGCCAGCAGCTTGGAGGCTAGCGGGAAGCAGTACTTC
. TRBJ2-5 TRBV5-1 few CASSAAGQLGETQYF TGCGCCAGCAGCGCGGCGGGACAGCTGGGGGAGACCCAGTACTTC
. TRBJ2-7 TRBV4-2 few CASSQGVAGTYEQYF TGTGCCAGCAGCCAAGGAGTTGCGGGTACCTACGAGCAGTACTTC
TRBD2 TRBJ2-5 TRBV5-1 few CASSLDGGGAGETQYF TGCGCCAGCAGCTTGGATGGCGGGGGGGCCGGAGAGACCCAGTACTTC
TRBD1 TRBJ1-2 TRBV4-1 few CASSRNRGSGYTF TGCGCCAGCAGCCGGAACAGGGGTAGTGGCTACACCTTC
. TRBJ2-1 TRBV11-2 . CASSLTKWSMIYNEQFF TGTGCCAGCAGCCTTACTAAATGGAGTATGATATACAATGAGCAGTTCTTC
TRBD1 TRBJ1-1 TRBV29-1 . CSLQGAGTEAFF TGCAGCTTACAGGGGGCCGGGACTGAAGCTTTCTTT
. TRBJ2-1 TRBV2 few CASSVDEQFF TGTGCCAGCAGTGTAGATGAGCAGTTCTTC
. TRBJ1-4 TRBV7-2 . CASSLRAATNEKLFF TGTGCCAGCAGCTTGAGGGCAGCAACTAATGAAAAACTGTTTTTT
. TRBJ2-1 TRBV28 . CASNLIGVREQFF TGTGCCAGCAACCTTATCGGGGTACGGGAGCAGTTCTTC
. TRBJ2-7 TRBV5-1 . CASSLVLGAGSYEQYF TGCGCCAGCAGCTTGGTTCTGGGCGCGGGCTCCTACGAGCAGTACTTC
. TRBJ1-2 TRBV5-4 . CASSQEYSSYGYTF TGTGCCAGCAGCCAAGAGTACAGTAGCTATGGCTACACCTTC
. TRBJ2-1 TRBV7-9 few CASSLGQYNEQFF TGTGCCAGCAGCTTGGGCCAATACAATGAGCAGTTCTTC
TRBD2 TRBJ2-5 TRBV10-3 . CAITQPGGETQYF TGTGCCATCACTCAGCCGGGGGGAGAGACCCAGTACTTC
TRBD2 TRBJ2-3 TRBV28 few CASRLPGLEVGTQYF TGTGCCAGCCGCCTTCCGGGACTAGAGGTTGGTACGCAGTATTTT
. TRBJ1-1 TRBV11-1 few CASSLGVLGGTEAFF TGTGCCAGCAGCTTAGGTGTGTTAGGCGGAACTGAAGCTTTCTTT
TRBD2 TRBJ2-1 TRBV7-2 . CASSFGLAAGQSSYNEQFF TGTGCCAGCAGCTTTGGACTAGCGGCCGGTCAGAGCTCCTACAATGAGCAGTTCTTC
TRBD2 TRBJ2-7 TRBV7-9 . CASSPGGASYEQYF TGTGCCAGCAGCCCCGGGGGGGCATCCTACGAGCAGTACTTC
TRBD1 TRBJ2-7 TRBV9 few CASSPRQGELYEQYF TGTGCCAGCAGCCCAAGACAGGGGGAATTATACGAGCAGTACTTC
. TRBJ1-2 TRBV5-4 . CASSRPGGESYGYTF TGTGCCAGCAGCCGGCCGGGGGGAGAGAGCTATGGCTACACCTTC
. TRBJ1-6 TRBV6-4 . CASRMSGGASPLHF TGTGCCAGCAGGATGTCGGGGGGCGCATCACCCCTCCACTTT
. TRBJ2-2 TRBV7-2 few CASSSYTGELFF TGTGCCAGCAGCTCATACACCGGGGAGCTGTTTTTT